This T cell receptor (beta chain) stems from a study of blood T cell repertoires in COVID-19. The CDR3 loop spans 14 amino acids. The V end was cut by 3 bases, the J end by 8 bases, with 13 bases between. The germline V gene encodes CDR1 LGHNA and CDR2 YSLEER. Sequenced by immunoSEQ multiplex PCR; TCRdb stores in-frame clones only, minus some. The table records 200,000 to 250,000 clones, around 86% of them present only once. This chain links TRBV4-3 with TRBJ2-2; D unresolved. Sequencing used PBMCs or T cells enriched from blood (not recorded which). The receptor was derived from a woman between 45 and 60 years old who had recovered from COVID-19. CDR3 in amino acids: CASSQPTRGGELFF. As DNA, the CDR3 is TGCGCCAGCAGCCAGCCTACCAGAGGTGGGGAGCTGTTTTTT.